The 20 T cell receptor beta chains below all came from one sample that was sequenced in a study of T cells in Graves' hyperthyroidism and ophthalmopathy. Amplification of TCR beta CDR3 regions was performed using RNA transcripts as template. Initially, a first-round RT-PCR of the TCR CDR3 employed the HTBI primer set. TCRdb itself ran the multiplex PCR reads through MiXCR, one entry per CDR3 protein. The data contain 450,000 to 700,000 distinct CDR3 sequences, around 42% of them singletons. The specimen sequenced was peripheral blood or thyroid tissue (not recorded which). All receptors come from a woman aged 18-29 years with Graves' hyperthyroidism.

As DNA, the CDR3 is TGTGCCAGCAGTCCGTACGAGGGGGATGGGGCCAACGTCCTGACTTTC. This gives the protein CASSPYEGDGANVLTF. The chain has TRBV12-3 or TRBV12-4 and TRBJ2-6; perhaps TRBD1 as D (6 bases). Trimming shortened V by 5 bases and J by 3 bases, and 14 bases separated the two germline ends. CDR3 length: 16 residues.

This clonotype was observed a few times. The chain couples TRBV9 to TRBJ2-7, with D unclear. Germline V gene lookup returns CDR1 SGDLS and CDR2 YYNGEE. Trimming shortened V by 0 bases and J by 0 bases, and 7 bases separated the two germline ends. The CDR3 is 14 amino acids. In nucleotides, the CDR3 is TGTGCCAGCAGCGTAGGAGTCTACTCCTACGAGCAGTACTTC. It specifies CASSVGVYSYEQYF.

The CDR3 loop reads CASSSTSGGEQFF. The DNA for the CDR3 is TGTGCCAGCAGCTCGACAAGCGGGGGTGAGCAGTTCTTC. The V gene is TRBV11-1, the J gene TRBJ2-1; 8 bases are a match to TRBD2. J lost 9 bases, V lost 4 bases, and 5 bases had no gene match. CDR1 is SGHAT and CDR2 is FQDESV in the germline V gene (reference sequence). The CDR3 has 13 residues.

J is TRBJ2-5 and V is TRBV11-2; D is ambiguous. The germline gives CDR1 SGHAT, CDR2 FQNNGV. V dropped 1 base and J dropped 9 bases, with 15 bases sitting between them. The CDR3 is made up of 14 amino acids. The CDR3 DNA is TGTGCCAGCAGCTTAGGAGGTGGGATCGGCGCCCAGTACTTC. As protein: CASSLGGGIGAQYF.

At least ten counts were recorded for this clonotype. The chain is built from TRBV29-1 and TRBJ2-7; D uncertain. This CDR3 is built from 11 residues. Trimming cost V 6 bases and J 6 bases, with 12 bases left between them. CDR1 is SQVTM and CDR2 is ANQGSEA in the germline V gene. The CDR3, as DNA: TGCAGCGTCCGTTGGGGTACCGAGCAGTACTTC. Its translation is CSVRWGTEQYF.

V is TRBV5-4 and J is TRBJ2-3; 7 positions agree with TRBD1. After removal of 5 bases from V and 0 bases from J, the junction contained 6 bases not matched to a gene. Germline loops: CDR1 SGHNT, CDR2 YYREEE (reference sequence). The CDR3 sequence is 15 residues long. CDR3 in DNA: TGTGCCAGCAGGGACGACAGGGCAAGCACAGATACGCAGTATTTT. The encoded protein is CASRDDRASTDTQYF.

The chain links TRBV7-9 to TRBJ2-7, with 7 bases fitting TRBD2. The V gene's germline CDR1 is SEHNR and CDR2 FQNEAQ (reference sequence). V was pared by 1 base and J by 3 bases, with 15 bases of the junction left unmatched. The CDR3 is 18 amino acids. The CDR3 region is CASSLELAVGPRGYEQYF. CDR3 bases: TGTGCCAGCAGCTTAGAGCTAGCGGTTGGCCCACGGGGCTACGAGCAGTACTTC.

This chain joins TRBV29-1 and TRBJ2-7, with a tentative D call TRBD1 (5 bases). Germline V gene data show CDR1 as SQVTM and CDR2 as ANQGSEA. The CDR3 contains 17 residues. As DNA, the CDR3 is TGCGCCAGCAGTGAGTCTCAGGACCCCGATCAGGGATTCGAGCAGTACTTC. It specifies CASSESQDPDQGFEQYF.

This clonotype was recorded at least ten times. The rearrangement uses TRBV10-3 and TRBJ2-1; 7 nucleotides align to TRBD1. This CDR3 has 13 residues. V was clipped by 5 bases and J by 8 bases; unmatched bases: 6. CDR1 and CDR2 from the germline V gene are ENHRY and SYGVKD. CDR3 amino acids: CAISPDRADEQFF. The CDR3 coding sequence is TGTGCCATCAGTCCAGACAGGGCCGATGAGCAGTTCTTC.

For this clonotype: A much larger clone lies one base from this, so it may be a read error. This chain joins TRBV20-1 and TRBJ1-5; TRBD1 is a possible D gene (5 bases). The CDR3 extends over 15 amino acids. The V end lost 5 bases, the J end lost 0 bases, and 14 bases lay between the germline ends. Germline loops: CDR1 DFQATT, CDR2 SNEGSKA (reference sequence). CDR3 in DNA: TGCAGTGCTCCGCCCCGGGACGTTAGCAATCAGCCCCAGCATTTT. Amino acid sequence: CSAPPRDVSNQPQHF.

This clonotype was recorded at least ten times. The chain joins TRBV19 to TRBJ1-5, with D uncertain. Per the germline V gene, CDR1 is LNHDA and CDR2 is SQIVND (reference sequence). The CDR3 length is 14 residues. Trimming stripped 3 bases from V and 6 bases from J, with 12 bases between. The CDR3 protein is CASSIDWWGQPQHF. CDR3 in DNA: TGTGCCAGTAGTATCGATTGGTGGGGTCAGCCCCAGCATTTT. The whole variable domain, remainder taken from reference TRBV19 and TRBJ1-5, is DGGITQSPKYLFRKEGQNVTLSCEQNLNHDAMYWYRQDPGQGLRLIYYSQIVNDFQKGDIAEGYSVSREKKESFPLTVTSAQKNPTAFYLCASSIDWWGQPQHFGDGTRLSIL.

This chain connects TRBV7-7 to TRBJ1-1; 8 nucleotides align to TRBD1. The germline V gene encodes CDR1 SSHAT and CDR2 FNYEAQ (reference sequence). The CDR3 is 15 residues long. V trimming: 5 bases; J trimming: 7 bases; junction bases outside the gene matches: 12. The CDR3 DNA is TGTGCCAGCAGCCTACTAGCGCAGGGGGCGGGTGAAGCTTTCTTT. Protein sequence: CASSLLAQGAGEAFF.

Comments on this clonotype: This clone may be a read error of a much larger clone one base away. The V and J genes are TRBV12-3 or TRBV12-4 and TRBJ1-4; D ambiguous. The CDR3 has 14 amino acids. CDR3 bases: TGTGCTAATGGTTCGGACCCAACTAATGAAAAACTGTTTTTT. The encoded protein is CANGSDPTNEKLFF.

This clonotype was recorded a few times. This chain uses TRBV20-1 with TRBJ2-3; D is ambiguous. Looked up from germline, CDR1 is DFQATT and CDR2 is SNEGSKA (reference sequence). This CDR3 comprises 13 residues. The DNA for the CDR3 is TGCAGAACTCGTCAACCCCGGACAGATACGCAGTATTTT. It yields the protein CRTRQPRTDTQYF.

The rearrangement links TRBV2 to TRBJ2-2; 8 bases are shared with TRBD1. The junction had 5 bases not matched to a gene; V was cut back by 4 bases and J by 4 bases. This CDR3 has 15 amino acids. Germline lookup yields CDR1 SNHLY and CDR2 FYNNEI. The CDR3 DNA sequence: TGTGCCAGCAGTGTCCAGGGGGCGGGCACCGGGGAGCTGTTTTTT. This codes for CASSVQGAGTGELFF.

The chain is built from TRBV12-3 or TRBV12-4 and TRBJ2-5; the D is unclear. V lost 6 bases and J lost 4, with 12 bases in between. CDR3 length equals 13 residues. The CDR3 here is CASRLTSLETQYF. The DNA for the CDR3 is TGTGCCAGCAGGTTGACCTCGCTAGAGACCCAGTACTTC.

This clonotype was counted a few times. The CDR3 region has the DNA TGTGCCACACAGAAAACAGGGACAGGGATCGGGGAGCTGTTTTTT. Residues: CATQKTGTGIGELFF. The rearrangement links TRBV19 to TRBJ2-2; 9 bases line up with TRBD1. Trimming removed 10 bases from V and 7 bases from J; junction bases left unmatched: 13. Germline CDR1 is LNHDA and CDR2 is SQIVND (reference sequence). The CDR3 contains 15 residues.

The count of this clonotype is one. V gene TRBV10-1 combines with J gene TRBJ2-7, with D tentatively TRBD1 (6 bases). CDR3 length: 12 amino acids. V lost 4 bases to trimming and J lost 7 bases, with 11 bases between them. Germline V gene lookup returns CDR1 WNHNN and CDR2 SYGVQD (reference sequence). The CDR3 coding sequence is TGCGCCAGCAGTGCAGGGGCTACTGAGCAGTACTTC. Its translation: CASSAGATEQYF.

This chain uses TRBV6-1 with TRBJ1-5, with D uncertain. V lost 3 bases and J 5 bases, leaving 14 bases between the germline ends. Germline CDR1 reads MNHNS; CDR2 reads SASEGT. The CDR3 spans 15 residues. DNA for the CDR3: TGTGCCAGCAGTGATCGTGAGACTCTGTATCAGCCCCAGCATTTT. Amino acid sequence: CASSDRETLYQPQHF.

The chain uses TRBV29-1 and TRBJ1-1, with 7 nucleotides matching TRBD1. Germline V gene data show CDR1 as SQVTM and CDR2 as ANQGSEA. The CDR3 loop spans 14 amino acids. Trimming cost V 0 bases and J 3 bases; bases outside gene matches: 4. CDR3 protein: CSVEDWTGHTEAFF. The CDR3 DNA reads TGCAGCGTTGAAGACTGGACAGGCCACACTGAAGCTTTCTTT.